This paragraph covers one TCR beta chain sequence. Its antigen is as yet unknown. These data are taken from a study of T cell responses to AZD1222 COVID-19 vaccine. Generated by immunoSEQ multiplex PCR, the TCRdb table keeps only in-frame clones and is missing some. This table holds about 150,000 clones, 88% found once. Study-wide results and limits: After the peak T cell response, and only then, were repertoires sampled. A rise in Spike-specific TCR breadth and depth followed two AZD1222 doses.

Here the sequenced sample was peripheral blood, taken on day 0 of AZD1222 vaccination. This sequence was found in an adult in good health.

CDR3 region: CAWSLGGGSGYTF. Here the CDR3 DNA reads TGTGCCTGGAGTTTGGGGGGCGGCTCTGGCTACACCTTC. The chain recombines TRBV30 with TRBJ1-2; D might be TRBD1 (6 bases). CDR1 and CDR2 from the germline V gene are GTSNPN and SVGIG (reference sequence). V lost 2 bases and J lost 7, with 14 bases in between. This CDR3 has 13 amino acids.